This T cell receptor (beta chain) was sequenced for a study of T cells in Graves' hyperthyroidism and ophthalmopathy. General study points: Most clonotypes expanded in the thyroid (above 0.001) were also present in blood.

Comments on this clonotype: The antigen is not known.

RNA transcripts were the template for amplifying TCR beta CDR3 regions. Researchers ran a first-round RT-PCR on the TCR CDR3 using the HTBI primer set. MiXCR, applied by TCRdb to the multiplex PCR reads, yields one record per CDR3 protein. The repertoire has 600,000 to 700,000 distinct CDR3 sequences, approximately 42% of them found once; the top ten carry about 7.2%. The study left out patients who had uncontrolled infection, other autoimmune disease, pregnancy or lactation. V lost 5 bases to trimming and J lost 0 bases, with 4 bases between them. CDR1 is SQVTM, CDR2 ANQGSEA, per germline. CDR3 length: 12 residues.

Sequencing used peripheral blood or thyroid tissue (not recorded which). This rearrangement joins TRBV29-1 to TRBJ2-2; D not certain. The clonotype originates from an adult man with Graves' disease, either hyperthyroidism or ophthalmopathy (not recorded which). CDR3 nucleotide sequence: TGCAGCGTTCTCGCGAACACCGGGGAGCTGTTTTTT. The encoded protein is CSVLANTGELFF.